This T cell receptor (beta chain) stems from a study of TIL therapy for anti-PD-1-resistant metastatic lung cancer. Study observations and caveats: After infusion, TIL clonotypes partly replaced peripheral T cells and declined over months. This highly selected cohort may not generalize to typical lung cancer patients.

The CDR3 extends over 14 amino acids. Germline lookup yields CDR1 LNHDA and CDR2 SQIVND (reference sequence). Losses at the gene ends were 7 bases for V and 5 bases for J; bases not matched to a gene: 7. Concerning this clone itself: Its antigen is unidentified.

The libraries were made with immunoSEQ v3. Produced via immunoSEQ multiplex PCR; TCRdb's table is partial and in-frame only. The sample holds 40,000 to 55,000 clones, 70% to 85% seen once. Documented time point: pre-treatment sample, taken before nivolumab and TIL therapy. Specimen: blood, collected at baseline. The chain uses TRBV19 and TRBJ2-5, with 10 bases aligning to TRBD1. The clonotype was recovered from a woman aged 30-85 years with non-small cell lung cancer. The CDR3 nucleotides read TGTGCCAGTACCGCGACAGGGGGCCTGGAGACCCAGTACTTC. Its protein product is CASTATGGLETQYF.